These 11 T cell receptor beta chains were sequenced from one sample in a study of blood T cell repertoires in COVID-19. Only in-frame clones appear in the TCRdb table, and some are missing; sequencing was by immunoSEQ multiplex PCR. Of approximately 300,000 clones listed, roughly 88% are singletons. The material sequenced was peripheral blood. Receptors were obtained from a woman between 45 and 65 years old with active or convalescent COVID-19.

This clone was recorded only once. The J gene is TRBJ1-1, the V gene TRBV3-1 (or the pseudogene TRBV3-2), with TRBD1 as a possible D gene (5 bases). With 8 bases removed from V and 4 bases from J, the gap between germline ends came to 11 bases. Germline lookup yields CDR1 LGHDT and CDR2 YNNKEL (reference sequence). The CDR3 loop spans 12 amino acids. In DNA form, the CDR3 reads TGTGCCAGCGCGGGGCCGGGCACTGAAGCTTTCTTT. Amino acid sequence: CASAGPGTEAFF.

The chain couples TRBV18 to TRBJ2-7, with D perhaps matching TRBD1 (6 bases). There are 13 residues in the CDR3. Germline V gives CDR1 KGHSH, CDR2 LQKENI. V gave up 5 bases and J gave up 5 bases, with 13 bases separating them. DNA of the CDR3: TGTGCCAGCTCAAACAGGGATTGGAACGAGCAGTACTTC. Translating gives CASSNRDWNEQYF.

This rearrangement joins TRBV28 to TRBJ2-1; 15 positions match TRBD2. The CDR3 length is 16 residues. The ends lost 5 bases at V and 2 bases at J; junction bases unmatched: 1. Germline assignment: CDR1 MDHEN and CDR2 SYDVKM. For the CDR3, the DNA is TGTGCCAGCAGTGGACTAGCGGGAGGGCCCTACAATGAGCAGTTCTTC. This encodes CASSGLAGGPYNEQFF.

In the case of this clone: The germline gene is not matched at one end of the junction; a read error may be the cause. The rearrangement joins TRBV30 to TRBJ1-4; tentatively, D is TRBD1 (6 bases). The CDR3 runs to 16 residues. CDR1 and CDR2 from the germline V gene are GTSNPN and SVGIG (reference sequence). CDR3 nucleotide sequence: TGTGCATGGAGTCCCCCGGACAGCGCTGCAACTAAGAAACTGTTTTTT. It codes for CAWSPPDSAATKKLFF.

The rearrangement links TRBV2 to TRBJ2-1; 8 bases fit TRBD1. Germline V gene sequence: CDR1 SNHLY, CDR2 FYNNEI. The CDR3 has 11 residues. V dropped 5 bases and J dropped 12; count of bases not matched to a gene: 3. In DNA form, the CDR3 reads TGTGCCAGCAGTTCCAGGGGGCGGCAGTTCTTC. This gives the protein CASSSRGRQFF.

The chain recombines TRBV13 with TRBJ1-1, with 10 positions matching TRBD1. J lost 5 bases, V lost 0 bases, and 9 bases had no gene match. The CDR3 consists of 17 residues. Looked up from germline, CDR1 is PRHDT and CDR2 is FYEKMQ (reference sequence). In nucleotides, the CDR3 is TGTGCCAGCAGCTTAGGGACAGGGGGCTGGGGTGTGACTGAAGCTTTCTTT. It translates to CASSLGTGGWGVTEAFF.

This chain joins TRBV30 and TRBJ1-6; D is perhaps TRBD1 (5 bases). Looked up from germline, CDR1 is GTSNPN and CDR2 is SVGIG (reference sequence). Deletions cut 1 base from V and 0 bases from J, with 13 bases between. CDR3 size: 17 residues. The CDR3 loop is CAWSALTGGSYNSPLHF. CDR3 DNA: TGTGCCTGGAGTGCCCTCACGGGGGGCTCCTATAATTCACCCCTCCACTTT.

The chain recombines TRBV10-3 with TRBJ1-2; D is unclear. Looked up from germline, CDR1 is ENHRY and CDR2 is SYGVKD. The CDR3 spans 13 residues. The V gene lost 6 bases and the J gene lost 8 bases, with 16 bases spanning the gap. The CDR3 DNA reads TGTGCCATCAGCCTTGACAATACCAAGGGCTACACCTTC. This codes for CAISLDNTKGYTF.

V gene TRBV5-1 combines with J gene TRBJ2-1; 9 bases are a match to TRBD1. Germline assignment: CDR1 SGHRS and CDR2 YFSETQ. The V segment lost 5 bases and the J segment 3 bases; nucleotides outside the gene matches: 6. The CDR3 loop spans 15 amino acids. The CDR3 here is CASSTGDRDYNEQFF. CDR3 nucleotides: TGCGCCAGCAGTACTGGGGACAGGGACTACAATGAGCAGTTCTTC.

The J gene is TRBJ1-2, the V gene TRBV9, with no clear D. The germline V gene encodes CDR1 SGDLS and CDR2 YYNGEE. This CDR3 has 11 amino acids. The ends were cut back, 6 bases at V and 8 bases at J, with 11 bases in the middle. The CDR3 nucleotides read TGTGCCAGCAAGAGCGGAGCGGGCTACACCTTC. Protein product: CASKSGAGYTF.

The chain is built from TRBV19 and TRBJ1-6, with D maybe TRBD1 (5 bases). The CDR3 covers 16 residues. From germline, CDR1 is LNHDA and CDR2 SQIVND (reference sequence). Trimming took 3 bases from V and 4 from J, leaving 13 bases between them. This chain's CDR3 is CASSISGPDYNSPLHF. The CDR3 DNA sequence: TGTGCCAGTAGTATTTCAGGGCCGGATTATAATTCACCCCTCCACTTT.